These 21 T cell receptor beta chains came from one sample sequenced in a study of blood T cells in healthy people across ages. For the second PCR, which ran for about 7 to 11 cycles, a sample-barcoded 5' primer and a J-beta primer mix were used. A single record per CDR3 protein comes from TCRdb applying MiXCR to the 5' RACE reads. The profile shows about 800,000 distinct CDR3 sequences, over 45% of them singletons. Sequenced input: blood. The receptors derive from a man younger than 45 in good health.

This clonotype was observed a single time. The genes are TRBV10-2 and TRBJ2-3, with 9 bases aligning to TRBD2. The CDR3 has 16 amino acids. The germline V gene encodes CDR1 WSHSY and CDR2 SAAADI. V was clipped by 0 bases and J by 0 bases; unmatched bases: 1. CDR3 DNA sequence: TGCGCCAGCAGTGAGTCACTAGCGGGTAGCACAGATACGCAGTATTTT. Translation: CASSESLAGSTDTQYF.

The chain recombines TRBV3-1 with TRBJ2-3; 8 bases match TRBD2. The CDR3 is 18 residues long. V shed 4 bases and J 2 bases; nucleotides not matched to a gene: 14. Germline V lookup: CDR1 LGHDT, CDR2 YNNKEL (reference sequence). CDR3 bases: TGTGCCAGCAGCCCCGGTAGCGGGATTCAAGTAATCACAGATACGCAGTATTTT. It translates to CASSPGSGIQVITDTQYF.

J is TRBJ2-1 and V is TRBV7-9; D could derive from TRBD1 or TRBD2 (5 bases each). V shed 3 bases and J shed 9 bases, with 18 bases lying between them. The germline gives CDR1 SEHNR, CDR2 FQNEAQ (reference sequence). This CDR3 spans 15 amino acids. The chain's CDR3 is CASSFLGDHPREQFF. DNA for the CDR3: TGTGCCAGCAGCTTTTTGGGGGACCACCCTCGTGAGCAGTTCTTC.

V gene TRBV27 combines with J gene TRBJ2-1, with D perhaps assigned TRBD1 or TRBD2 (6 bases each). The germline V and J ends were trimmed by 6 bases and 8 bases, with 17 bases remaining between them. The CDR3 has 14 residues. The germline V gene has CDR1 MNHEY and CDR2 SMNVEV (reference sequence). This CDR3 is CASRRGVWLDEQFF. As DNA, the CDR3 is TGTGCCAGCAGGAGGGGGGTGTGGCTGGATGAGCAGTTCTTC.

This clonotype was counted a single time. This sequence joins TRBV6-2 or TRBV6-3 and TRBJ2-1, with no clear D. The germline gives CDR1 MNHEY, CDR2 SVGEGT. V dropped 4 bases and J dropped 2 bases, with 9 bases sitting between them. The CDR3 runs 14 residues. The CDR3 sequence is CASSFIRPYNEQFF. The CDR3 DNA reads as TGTGCCAGCAGTTTCATCCGGCCCTACAATGAGCAGTTCTTC.

The J gene is TRBJ1-2, the V gene TRBV7-2; D unclear. The V end was cut by 0 bases, the J end by 9 bases, with 26 bases between. Germline CDR1 SGHTA, CDR2 FQGNSA. The CDR3 loop spans 18 amino acids. The CDR3 is CASSLAPTIPPLPLRYTF. CDR3 DNA sequence: TGTGCCAGCAGCTTAGCCCCCACAATACCACCTTTACCCCTCCGCTACACCTTC.

The CDR3 nucleotides read TGTGCCACCAGTGATTCGGAACGGGCCTACGAGCAGTACTTC. Translated, it gives CATSDSERAYEQYF. The rearrangement uses TRBV24-1 and TRBJ2-7; D ambiguous. CDR1 KGHDR and CDR2 SFDVKD come from the germline V gene. The CDR3 covers 14 residues. Trimming took 2 bases from V and 2 from J, leaving 9 bases between them.

The chain combines TRBV2 with TRBJ2-2; D remains ambiguous. Germline V CDR1 and CDR2: SNHLY, FYNNEI. The CDR3 is 12 residues long. Trimming stripped 9 bases from V and 6 bases from J, with 11 bases between. The chain's CDR3 is CASTQWPGELFF. CDR3 in DNA: TGTGCCAGTACTCAATGGCCCGGGGAGCTGTTTTTT. The complete variable domain, with remaining parts taken from reference TRBV2 and TRBJ2-2, reads EPEVTQTPSHQVTQMGQEVILRCVPISNHLYFYWYRQILGQKVEFLVSFYNNEISEKSEIFDDQFSVERPDGSNFTLKIRSTKLEDSAMYFCASTQWPGELFFGEGSRLTVL.

The V and J genes are TRBV5-4 and TRBJ2-1; the match to TRBD2 covers 9 bases. Germline V gives CDR1 SGHNT, CDR2 YYREEE (reference sequence). V gave up 4 bases and J gave up 1 base; unmatched junction bases: 6. The CDR3 consists of 16 residues. The CDR3 loop is CASSQRAGGSYNEQFF. The CDR3 region has the DNA TGTGCCAGCAGCCAACGAGCGGGGGGTTCCTACAATGAGCAGTTCTTC.

This clonotype was observed at least ten times. Possible read error: a much larger clone is one base away. CDR3 protein: CSVGLAGEGEQYF. CDR3 nucleotide sequence: TGCAGCGTTGGACTAGCGGGAGAAGGTGAGCAGTACTTC. The chain carries TRBV29-1 and TRBJ2-5, with 12 positions matching TRBD2. Germline V gene sequence: CDR1 SQVTM, CDR2 ANQGSEA. Trimming at V came to 4 bases and at J to 11 bases, leaving 8 bases not matched to a gene. The CDR3 totals 13 residues.

This sequence joins TRBV11-2 and TRBJ2-1; the D gene could be TRBD1 or TRBD2 (5 bases each). The CDR3 runs 16 residues. Trimming left V 5 bases short and J 9 bases short, with 23 bases between. The germline CDR1 and CDR2 sequences are SGHAT and FQNNGV. The DNA for the CDR3 is TGTGCCAGCAGCCACCGCCGGGACCACCCCACGGGTGAGCAGTTCTTC. This gives the protein CASSHRRDHPTGEQFF.

The chain links TRBV29-1 to TRBJ2-4; the D gene is possibly TRBD1 (6 bases). The closer fit of TRBJ2-5 to the DNA end suggests the J call may be wrong. Germline assignment: CDR1 SQVTM and CDR2 ANQGSEA. This CDR3 has 15 amino acids. CDR3 amino acids: CSVEDLGGPQETQYF. DNA for the CDR3: TGCAGCGTTGAAGACCTAGGGGGACCTCAAGAGACCCAGTACTTC.

This clonotype was seen many times. J is TRBJ2-3 and V is TRBV12-3 or TRBV12-4, with 7 positions matching TRBD1. V was pared by 3 bases and J by 4 bases, with 4 bases of the junction left unmatched. The CDR3 is 14 amino acids. The CDR3 DNA reads TGTGCCAGCAGTTTCAGGGGGAGCGCAGATACGCAGTATTTT. Its translation: CASSFRGSADTQYF.

This chain uses TRBV5-1 with TRBJ2-5; D perhaps matches TRBD1 (6 bases). The germline V gene has CDR1 SGHRS and CDR2 YFSETQ. Trimming removed 6 bases at V and 5 bases at J, with 14 bases between. This CDR3 is 13 amino acids long. The CDR3 region is CASTVPGDETQYF. The DNA for the CDR3 is TGCGCCAGCACCGTTCCAGGGGACGAGACCCAGTACTTC.

The J gene is TRBJ2-1, the V gene TRBV7-8; 10 bases line up with TRBD1. CDR1 is SGHVS and CDR2 is FQNEAQ in the germline V gene. The CDR3 contains 16 residues. V lost 5 bases and J lost 4; bases outside the gene matches: 8. CDR3 sequence (DNA): TGTGCCAGCAGCCCGATTCGGGGACAGGGGTACAATGAGCAGTTCTTC. It yields the protein CASSPIRGQGYNEQFF. Variable domain in full (rest from reference TRBV7-8 and TRBJ2-1): GAGVSQSPRYKVAKRGQDVALRCDPISGHVSLFWYQQALGQGPEFLTYFQNEAQLDKSGLPSDRFFAERPEGSVSTLKIQRTQQEDSAVYLCASSPIRGQGYNEQFFGPGTRLTVL.

Only a few counts were recorded for this clonotype. The chain is built from TRBV7-2 and TRBJ2-1; 7 nucleotides line up with TRBD1. With 3 bases clipped from V and 7 bases from J, the junction kept 9 bases outside the gene matches. The CDR3 length is 15 residues. The germline V gene encodes CDR1 SGHTA and CDR2 FQGNSA. The chain's CDR3 is CASSFVGTAVNEQFF. CDR3 sequence (DNA): TGTGCCAGCAGCTTCGTGGGGACAGCGGTTAATGAGCAGTTCTTC. The full variable domain, with the rest looked up from reference TRBV7-2 and TRBJ2-1, is GAGVSQSPSNKVTEKGKDVELRCDPISGHTALYWYRQSLGQGLEFLIYFQGNSAPDKSGLPSDRFSAERTGGSVSTLTIQRTQQEDSAVYLCASSFVGTAVNEQFFGPGTRLTVL.

V is TRBV29-1 and J is TRBJ1-4; no clear D. Germline-derived CDR1 and CDR2 are SQVTM and ANQGSEA. Trimming shortened V by 4 bases and J by 2 bases, and 11 bases separated the two germline ends. The CDR3 loop spans 14 amino acids. CDR3 amino acids: CSVAPTATNEKLFF. The CDR3, as DNA: TGCAGCGTTGCCCCGACGGCTACTAATGAAAAACTGTTTTTT.

V gene TRBV10-2 combines with J gene TRBJ1-5; no reliable D call. CDR3 size: 15 residues. V was cut by 0 bases and J by 2 bases, with 8 bases left in between. Germline V gives CDR1 WSHSY, CDR2 SAAADI. CDR3 sequence (DNA): TGCGCCAGCAGTGAGTCAGGCCGAGGCAATCAGCCCCAGCATTTT. Its translation: CASSESGRGNQPQHF.

This clonotype came up once. The V call is TRBV19, the J call TRBJ1-2, with D perhaps matching TRBD1 (6 bases). Germline V gene data show CDR1 as LNHDA and CDR2 as SQIVND (reference sequence). This CDR3 is 14 amino acids long. Trimming removed 0 bases at V and 12 bases at J, with 17 bases between. The CDR3 sequence is CASSIDRGLPSDTF. DNA of the CDR3: TGTGCCAGTAGTATAGATCGGGGGCTACCCTCGGACACCTTC. The full variable domain, rest sourced from reference TRBV19 and TRBJ1-2, is DGGITQSPKYLFRKEGQNVTLSCEQNLNHDAMYWYRQDPGQGLRLIYYSQIVNDFQKGDIAEGYSVSREKKESFPLTVTSAQKNPTAFYLCASSIDRGLPSDTFGSGTRLTVV.

This clonotype was observed at least ten times. CDR3 sequence reads: CASSPQSGGNIQYF. DNA for the CDR3: TGCGCCAGCAGCCCCCAAAGCGGGGGGAACATTCAGTACTTC. V gene TRBV4-3 combines with J gene TRBJ2-4; TRBD2 matches at 9 bases. The CDR3 is made up of 14 amino acids. V lost 4 bases to trimming and J lost 7 bases; unmatched junction nucleotides: 5. CDR1 LGHNA and CDR2 YSLEER come from the germline V gene.

V gene TRBV11-1 combines with J gene TRBJ2-1, with 8 bases identical to TRBD2. Per the germline V gene, CDR1 is SGHAT and CDR2 is FQDESV (reference sequence). The CDR3 has 15 amino acids. Trimming at V came to 4 bases and at J to 6 bases, leaving 8 bases not matched to a gene. The CDR3 sequence: CASSSLPGGPNEQFF. The CDR3 region has the DNA TGTGCCAGCAGCTCCCTCCCGGGGGGGCCCAATGAGCAGTTCTTC.